The 5 T cell receptor beta chains listed next were all sequenced from one sample in a study of cytomegalovirus exposure and HLA in healthy donors. The repertoire was sequenced with immunoSEQ multiplex PCR; TCRdb's copy has only in-frame clones and lacks some. This sample has about 240,000 clones, with about 90% found just once. The sample was PBMCs. The source is a woman aged 25-40 years in good health and CMV-seropositive.

The chain links TRBV21-1 to TRBJ1-1; the table's TRBD1 call for D was not verified on the DNA. TRBV21-1 is classified as a pseudogene. The CDR3 is 13 residues long. The CDR3 nucleotides are TGTGCCAGCAGCAAAGCGGGGGACAGGCAGGCTTTCTTT. Protein product: CASSKAGDRQAFF.

The chain joins TRBV2 to TRBJ2-5, with 8 bases fitting TRBD2. CDR3 length equals 15 residues. Trimming took 8 bases from V and 5 from J; bases not matched to a gene: 13. CDR1 is SNHLY, CDR2 FYNNEI, per germline. As DNA, the CDR3 is TGTGCCAGCCGGGGGGGGGAATTTATCGGTGAGACCCAGTACTTC. Its protein is CASRGGEFIGETQYF.

The rearrangement links TRBV30 to TRBJ2-1, with D unclear. CDR3 length: 12 residues. Per germline, CDR1 GTSNPN and CDR2 SVGIG (reference sequence). The V end was cut by 4 bases, the J end by 6 bases, with 10 bases between. DNA for the CDR3: TGTGCCTGGAAGATCTGGAGCAATGAGCAGTTCTTC. Translating gives CAWKIWSNEQFF.

In DNA form, the CDR3 reads TGTGCCAGCAGCTTGGGGGGCGATGAAAAACTGTTTTTT. Translation: CASSLGGDEKLFF. The genes are TRBV5-6 and TRBJ1-4; TRBD1 is a possible D gene (5 bases). The CDR3 is 13 amino acids. In germline, CDR1 is SGHDT, CDR2 YYEEEE. V lost 0 bases to trimming and J lost 6 bases, with 6 bases between them.

The CDR3 DNA follows: TGTGCCAGCAGCGACCGCAGGGTCACCGGGGAGCTGTTTTTT. This translates into CASSDRRVTGELFF. This chain joins TRBV5-4 and TRBJ2-2; weak D call: TRBD1 (5 bases). Trimming pared 4 bases from V and 4 bases from J, leaving 11 bases between. From germline, CDR1 is SGHNT and CDR2 YYREEE (reference sequence). The CDR3 is made up of 14 amino acids.